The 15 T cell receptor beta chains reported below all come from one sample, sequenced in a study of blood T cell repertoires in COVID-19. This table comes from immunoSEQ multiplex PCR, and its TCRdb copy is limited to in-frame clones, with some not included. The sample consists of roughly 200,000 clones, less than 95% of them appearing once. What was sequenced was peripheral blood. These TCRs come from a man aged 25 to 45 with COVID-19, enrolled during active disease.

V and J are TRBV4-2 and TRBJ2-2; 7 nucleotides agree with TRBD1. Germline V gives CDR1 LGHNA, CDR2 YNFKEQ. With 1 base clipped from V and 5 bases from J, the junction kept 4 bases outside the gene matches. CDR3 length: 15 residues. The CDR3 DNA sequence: TGTGCCAGCAGCCAAGGACAGGGATGGACCGGGGAGCTGTTTTTT. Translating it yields CASSQGQGWTGELFF.

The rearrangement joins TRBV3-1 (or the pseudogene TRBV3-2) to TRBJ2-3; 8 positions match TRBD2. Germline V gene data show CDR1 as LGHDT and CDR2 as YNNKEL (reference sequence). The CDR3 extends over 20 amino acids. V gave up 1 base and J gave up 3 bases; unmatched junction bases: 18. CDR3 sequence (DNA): TGTGCCAGCAGCCAAGTTCCAACCCCGCGGGGGGTGGGGTTGACAGATACGCAGTATTTT. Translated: CASSQVPTPRGVGLTDTQYF.

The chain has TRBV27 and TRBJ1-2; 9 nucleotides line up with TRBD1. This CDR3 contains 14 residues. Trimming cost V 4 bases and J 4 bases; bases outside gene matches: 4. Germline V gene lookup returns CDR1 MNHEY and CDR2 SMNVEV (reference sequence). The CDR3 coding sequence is TGTGCCAGCAGTTCCCGGACAGGGGTCTATGGCTACACCTTC. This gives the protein CASSSRTGVYGYTF.

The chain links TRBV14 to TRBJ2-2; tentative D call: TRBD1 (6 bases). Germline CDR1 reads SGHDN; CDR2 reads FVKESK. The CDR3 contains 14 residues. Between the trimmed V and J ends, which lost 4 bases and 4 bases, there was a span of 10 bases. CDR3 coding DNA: TGTGCCAGCAGCCCTTTGGGGGCCACCGGGGAGCTGTTTTTT. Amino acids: CASSPLGATGELFF.

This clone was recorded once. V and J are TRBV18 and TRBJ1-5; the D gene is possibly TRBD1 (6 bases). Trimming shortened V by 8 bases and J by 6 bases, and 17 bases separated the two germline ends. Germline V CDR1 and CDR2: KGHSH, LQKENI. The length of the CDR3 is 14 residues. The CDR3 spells CASLPTQGSQPQHF. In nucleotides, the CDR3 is TGTGCCAGCCTTCCTACACAGGGAAGTCAGCCCCAGCATTTT. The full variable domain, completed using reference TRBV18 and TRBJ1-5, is NAGVMQNPRHLVRRRGQEARLRCSPMKGHSHVYWYRQLPEEGLKFMVYLQKENIIDESGMPKERFSAEFPKEGPSILRIQQVVRGDSAAYFCASLPTQGSQPQHFGDGTRLSIL.

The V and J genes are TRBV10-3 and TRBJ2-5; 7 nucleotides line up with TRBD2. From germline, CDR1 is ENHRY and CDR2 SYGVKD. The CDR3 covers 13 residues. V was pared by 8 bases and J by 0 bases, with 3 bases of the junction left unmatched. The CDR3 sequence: CAIARGYQETQYF. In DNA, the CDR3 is TGTGCCATCGCGCGGGGGTACCAAGAGACCCAGTACTTC.

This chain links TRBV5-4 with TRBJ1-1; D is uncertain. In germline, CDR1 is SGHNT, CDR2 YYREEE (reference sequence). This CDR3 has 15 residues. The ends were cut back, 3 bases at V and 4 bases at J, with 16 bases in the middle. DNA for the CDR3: TGTGCCAGCAGCTCGGCCGGGAAAGTTGGCACTGAAGCTTTCTTT. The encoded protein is CASSSAGKVGTEAFF.

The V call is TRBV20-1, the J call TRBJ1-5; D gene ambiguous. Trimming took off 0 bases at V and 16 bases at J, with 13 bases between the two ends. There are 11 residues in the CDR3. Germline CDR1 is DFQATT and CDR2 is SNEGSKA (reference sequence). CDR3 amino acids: CSARDLASQHF. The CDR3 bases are TGCAGTGCTAGAGATCTGGCTTCTCAACATTTT.

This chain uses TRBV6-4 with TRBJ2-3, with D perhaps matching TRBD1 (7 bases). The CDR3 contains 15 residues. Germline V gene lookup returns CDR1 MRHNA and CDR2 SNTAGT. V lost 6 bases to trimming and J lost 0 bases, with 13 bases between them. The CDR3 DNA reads TGTGCCAGCAGCGAACAGGGGACTAGCACAGATACGCAGTATTTT. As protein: CASSEQGTSTDTQYF.

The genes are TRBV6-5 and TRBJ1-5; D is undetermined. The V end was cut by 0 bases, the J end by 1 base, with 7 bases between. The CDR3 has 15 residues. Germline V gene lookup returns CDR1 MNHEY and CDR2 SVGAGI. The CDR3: CASSYSWESNQPQHF. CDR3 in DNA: TGTGCCAGCAGTTACTCGTGGGAGAGCAATCAGCCCCAGCATTTT.

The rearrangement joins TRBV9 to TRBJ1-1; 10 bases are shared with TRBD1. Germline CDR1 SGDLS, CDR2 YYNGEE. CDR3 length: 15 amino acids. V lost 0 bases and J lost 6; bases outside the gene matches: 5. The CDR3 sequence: CASSVGGQGTAEAFF. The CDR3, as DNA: TGTGCCAGCAGCGTAGGGGGACAGGGGACCGCTGAAGCTTTCTTT. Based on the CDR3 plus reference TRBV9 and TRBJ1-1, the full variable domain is DSGVTQTPKHLITATGQRVTLRCSPRSGDLSVYWYQQSLDQGLQFLIQYYNGEERAKGNILERFSAQQFPDLHSELNLSSLELGDSALYFCASSVGGQGTAEAFFGQGTRLTVV.

CDR3 DNA: TGTGCCAGCAGCGCCGACAGCTCCTACGAGCAGTACTTC. It is translated as CASSADSSYEQYF. The V gene is TRBV2, the J gene TRBJ2-7, with a tentative D call TRBD1 (5 bases). Trimming removed 6 bases from V and 0 bases from J, with 9 bases in between. CDR3 length: 13 amino acids. In germline, CDR1 is SNHLY, CDR2 FYNNEI.

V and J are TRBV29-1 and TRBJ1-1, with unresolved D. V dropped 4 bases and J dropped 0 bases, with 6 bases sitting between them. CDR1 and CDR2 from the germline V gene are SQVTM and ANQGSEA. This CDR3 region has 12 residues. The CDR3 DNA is TGCAGCGTTGCCCAGGTGAACACTGAAGCTTTCTTT. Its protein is CSVAQVNTEAFF.

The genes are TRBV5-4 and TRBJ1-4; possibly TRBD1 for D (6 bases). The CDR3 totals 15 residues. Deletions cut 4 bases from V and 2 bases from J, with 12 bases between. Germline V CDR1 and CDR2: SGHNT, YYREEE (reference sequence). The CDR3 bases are TGTGCCAGCAGCCATGCACAGGGCACTAATGAAAAACTGTTTTTT. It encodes CASSHAQGTNEKLFF.

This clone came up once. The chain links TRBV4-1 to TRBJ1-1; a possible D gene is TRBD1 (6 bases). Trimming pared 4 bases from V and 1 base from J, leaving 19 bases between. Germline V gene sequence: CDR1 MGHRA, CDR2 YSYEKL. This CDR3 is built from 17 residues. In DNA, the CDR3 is TGCGCCAGCAGCCCGTCGGGGGGGGCAGGGGCGAACACTGAAGCTTTCTTT. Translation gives CASSPSGGAGANTEAFF.